These T cell receptor beta chains were read from a single sample in a study of T cells in Graves' hyperthyroidism and ophthalmopathy. TCRdb re-called the multiplex PCR reads with MiXCR, one entry per CDR3 protein. The table includes nearly 750,000 distinct CDR3 sequences, about a third detected once. Sequences were obtained from blood. The receptor source for this set is a woman between 35 and 50 years old with Graves' hyperthyroidism. CDR3s include the opening cysteine and the closing phenylalanine or tryptophan. The order of the fields is D gene, CDR3 length, J gene, clone size, V gene, CDR3 protein, CDR3 DNA. The D gene is left open where the match is weak. Size values are once, few and many counts, or a class for expanded clones, and some rows have none.

d_gene: .
len: 10
j_gene: TRBJ1-5
abundance: .
v_gene: TRBV7-8
CDR3aa: CASIGQPQHF
CDR3nt: TGTGCCAGCATAGGGCAGCCCCAGCATTTT

d_gene: .
len: 14
j_gene: TRBJ1-5
abundance: .
v_gene: TRBV27
CDR3aa: CASSLGGINQPQHF
CDR3nt: TGTGCCAGCAGTTTAGGGGGGATCAATCAGCCCCAGCATTTT

d_gene: .
len: 14
j_gene: TRBJ2-5
abundance: many
v_gene: TRBV20-1
CDR3aa: CSAKATSSRKTQYF
CDR3nt: TGCAGTGCTAAGGCGACATCCTCAAGGAAGACCCAGTACTTC

d_gene: .
len: 17
j_gene: TRBJ1-1
abundance: .
v_gene: TRBV7-9
CDR3aa: CASSLGTRQGKNTGAFF
CDR3nt: TGTGCCAGCAGCTTAGGGACTAGACAAGGGAAGAACACTGGAGCTTTCTTT

d_gene: .
len: 18
j_gene: TRBJ1-2
abundance: .
v_gene: TRBV24-1
CDR3aa: CASSQDYGRGSLDYGYTF
CDR3nt: TGCGCCAGCAGCCAAGATTACGGCAGGGGATCTCTTGACTATGGCTACACCTTC

d_gene: .
len: 13
j_gene: TRBJ1-1
abundance: .
v_gene: TRBV20-1
CDR3aa: CSVPGHPNTEAFF
CDR3nt: TGCAGTGTCCCGGGACACCCGAACACTGAAGCTTTCTTT

d_gene: .
len: 13
j_gene: TRBJ1-1
abundance: many
v_gene: TRBV7-2
CDR3aa: CASSKDKNTEVFF
CDR3nt: TGTGCCAGCAGCAAGGACAAGAACACTGAAGTTTTCTTT

d_gene: TRBD1
len: 15
j_gene: TRBJ2-7
abundance: once
v_gene: TRBV18
CDR3aa: CASSPGGQGVYEQYF
CDR3nt: TGTGCCAGCTCCCCAGGGGGACAGGGGGTCTACGAGCAGTACTTC

d_gene: .
len: 17
j_gene: TRBJ1-1
abundance: many
v_gene: TRBV19
CDR3aa: CASSIKGLWAGDTEAFF
CDR3nt: TGTGCCAGTAGTATCAAAGGGTTATGGGCCGGCGACACTGAAGCTTTCTTT

d_gene: TRBD1
len: 16
j_gene: TRBJ2-7
abundance: .
v_gene: TRBV4-3
CDR3aa: CASSQGDRGLSYEQYF
CDR3nt: TGCGCCAGCAGCCAAGGGGACAGGGGATTGTCCTACGAGCAGTACTTC

d_gene: .
len: 14
j_gene: TRBJ2-5
abundance: many
v_gene: TRBV6-5
CDR3aa: CASRSRGQGETQYF
CDR3nt: TGTGCCAGCAGGTCTCGGGGGCAGGGAGAGACCCAGTACTTC

d_gene: TRBD1
len: 14
j_gene: TRBJ1-2
abundance: .
v_gene: TRBV18
CDR3aa: CAIEMGQPPYGYTF
CDR3nt: TGTGCCATCGAGATGGGACAGCCTCCCTATGGCTACACCTTC

d_gene: .
len: 16
j_gene: TRBJ2-7
abundance: few
v_gene: TRBV5-1
CDR3aa: CASSAHRDRASYEQYF
CDR3nt: TGCGCCAGCAGCGCACACCGGGACCGAGCCTCCTACGAGCAGTACTTC

d_gene: .
len: 15
j_gene: TRBJ2-6
abundance: .
v_gene: TRBV7-9
CDR3aa: CASSKQGTGANVLTF
CDR3nt: TGTGCCAGCAGCAAACAGGGCACTGGGGCCAACGTCCTGACTTTC

d_gene: .
len: 15
j_gene: TRBJ1-6
abundance: .
v_gene: TRBV15
CDR3aa: CATSSRVGGGSPLHF
CDR3nt: TGTGCCACCAGCAGCCGTGTCGGGGGTGGGTCACCCCTCCACTTT

d_gene: .
len: 14
j_gene: TRBJ2-3
abundance: .
v_gene: TRBV7-9
CDR3aa: CASSPLDSTDTQYF
CDR3nt: TGTGCCAGCAGCCCCCTGGACAGCACAGATACGCAGTATTTT

d_gene: .
len: 15
j_gene: TRBJ2-2
abundance: .
v_gene: TRBV25-1
CDR3aa: CASQGVGPNTGELFF
CDR3nt: TGTGCCAGCCAAGGGGTGGGTCCGAACACCGGGGAGCTGTTTTTT

d_gene: TRBD2
len: 15
j_gene: TRBJ2-2
abundance: .
v_gene: TRBV7-2
CDR3aa: CASSRLAGITGELFF
CDR3nt: TGTGCCAGCAGTCGACTAGCGGGTATCACCGGGGAGCTGTTTTTT

d_gene: .
len: 12
j_gene: TRBJ1-6
abundance: .
v_gene: TRBV4-3
CDR3aa: CASSHVNSPLHF
CDR3nt: TGCGCCAGCAGCCACGTTAATTCACCCCTCCACTTT

d_gene: TRBD1
len: 16
j_gene: TRBJ1-3
abundance: many
v_gene: TRBV2
CDR3aa: CASSGHRGSSGNTIYF
CDR3nt: TGTGCCAGCAGCGGACACAGGGGGTCGTCCGGAAACACCATATATTTT

d_gene: TRBD2
len: 17
j_gene: TRBJ2-7
abundance: few
v_gene: TRBV11-2
CDR3aa: CASSLNRPLAGSYEQYF
CDR3nt: TGTGCCAGCAGCCTAAACCGTCCGCTAGCGGGGAGCTACGAGCAGTACTTC

d_gene: .
len: 14
j_gene: TRBJ2-2
abundance: many
v_gene: TRBV20-1
CDR3aa: CSALPGQRARELFF
CDR3nt: TGCAGTGCCCTGCCTGGACAGCGAGCGAGGGAGCTGTTTTTT

d_gene: .
len: 15
j_gene: TRBJ2-7
abundance: many
v_gene: TRBV6-5
CDR3aa: CASTFSSGARGEQYF
CDR3nt: TGTGCCAGCACCTTCTCATCGGGAGCTAGGGGCGAGCAGTACTTC

d_gene: .
len: 18
j_gene: TRBJ2-5
abundance: few
v_gene: TRBV14
CDR3aa: CASSSTQLADQLRGTQYF
CDR3nt: TGTGCCAGCAGCTCGACCCAATTGGCGGACCAGTTGAGGGGGACCCAGTACTTC

d_gene: .
len: 14
j_gene: TRBJ1-4
abundance: once
v_gene: TRBV9
CDR3aa: CASSVVVGGEKLFF
CDR3nt: TGTGCCAGCAGCGTAGTAGTAGGGGGTGAAAAACTGTTTTTT

d_gene: .
len: 15
j_gene: TRBJ1-2
abundance: many
v_gene: TRBV9
CDR3aa: CASSVGKRRDYGYTF
CDR3nt: TGTGCCAGCAGCGTAGGGAAAAGACGGGACTATGGCTACACCTTC

d_gene: TRBD1
len: 12
j_gene: TRBJ2-3
abundance: .
v_gene: TRBV14
CDR3aa: CASSLGTGSQYF
CDR3nt: TGTGCCAGCAGCCTGGGGACAGGGTCGCAGTATTTT

d_gene: .
len: 15
j_gene: TRBJ1-2
abundance: few
v_gene: TRBV6-5
CDR3aa: CASRLHPDLNYGYTF
CDR3nt: TGTGCCAGCAGACTTCACCCTGACCTTAACTATGGCTACACCTTC

d_gene: TRBD1
len: 15
j_gene: TRBJ1-5
abundance: .
v_gene: TRBV6-6
CDR3aa: CASSPTGTGGQPQHF
CDR3nt: TGTGCCAGCAGCCCAACCGGGACAGGGGGTCAGCCCCAGCATTTT

d_gene: TRBD2
len: 15
j_gene: TRBJ2-7
abundance: many
v_gene: TRBV7-2
CDR3aa: CASSSIAGETYEQYF
CDR3nt: TGTGCCAGCAGCTCGATAGCGGGAGAGACCTACGAGCAGTACTTC

d_gene: .
len: 16
j_gene: TRBJ1-3
abundance: .
v_gene: TRBV9
CDR3aa: CASSPERGSSGNTIYF
CDR3nt: TGTGCCAGCAGCCCAGAAAGGGGGAGCTCTGGAAACACCATATATTTT

d_gene: TRBD2
len: 16
j_gene: TRBJ2-2
abundance: many
v_gene: TRBV7-8
CDR3aa: CASSLRLAGLAGELFF
CDR3nt: TGTGCCAGCAGCCTCCGACTAGCGGGTCTCGCCGGGGAGCTGTTTTTT

d_gene: TRBD1
len: 16
j_gene: TRBJ2-5
abundance: .
v_gene: TRBV12-3/TRBV12-4
CDR3aa: CASTRRRTGGAETQYF
CDR3nt: TGTGCCAGCACCCGCCGTCGGACAGGGGGCGCGGAGACCCAGTACTTC

d_gene: .
len: 15
j_gene: TRBJ2-7
abundance: .
v_gene: TRBV19
CDR3aa: CASSLIHGWSYEQYF
CDR3nt: TGTGCCAGCAGTCTAATACATGGATGGTCCTACGAGCAGTACTTC

d_gene: .
len: 13
j_gene: TRBJ1-2
abundance: few
v_gene: TRBV28
CDR3aa: CASSLDLVDGYTF
CDR3nt: TGTGCCAGCAGCCTTGACCTCGTTGATGGCTACACCTTC

d_gene: .
len: 13
j_gene: TRBJ1-1
abundance: .
v_gene: TRBV7-2
CDR3aa: CASSFAWAHEAFF
CDR3nt: TGTGCCAGCAGCTTTGCCTGGGCCCATGAAGCTTTCTTT

d_gene: TRBD1
len: 16
j_gene: TRBJ2-7
abundance: .
v_gene: TRBV14
CDR3aa: CASSLLVGTGSVEQYF
CDR3nt: TGTGCCAGCAGTTTATTAGTTGGGACAGGGTCGGTCGAGCAGTACTTC